One and the same sample provided the 28 T cell receptor beta chains below, sequenced in a study of identical twins. From the 5' RACE reads, TCRdb called clonotypes with MiXCR, one entry per CDR3 protein. Of 300,000 or so distinct CDR3 sequences in the sample, nearly 9.5% were seen once. These data also formed part of another study, on yellow fever vaccine responses in identical twins.

Source material: CD8+ T cells sorted from blood. The receptors originated from a woman aged 18-30 years in good health.

The sample holds many counts of this clonotype. The rearrangement links TRBV29-1 to TRBJ2-4; 8 bases match TRBD1. The CDR3 extends over 15 amino acids. CDR1 and CDR2 (germline): SQVTM, ANQGSEA. V shed 6 bases, J shed 2 bases, and the junction held 9 bases outside the gene matches. DNA of the CDR3: TGCAGCGTCTGGACAGGGTTGGCGTCCAAAAACATTCAGTACTTC. Its translation: CSVWTGLASKNIQYF.

This clonotype came up many times. The rearrangement uses TRBV29-1 and TRBJ2-7; D may be TRBD2 (6 bases). Germline V CDR1 and CDR2: SQVTM, ANQGSEA. V was cut by 3 bases and J by 4 bases, with 7 bases left in between. The CDR3 length is 11 residues. CDR3 protein: CSVERGYEQYF. The CDR3 DNA reads TGCAGCGTTGAGCGGGGTTACGAGCAGTACTTC.

The V call is TRBV27, the J call TRBJ1-6; D remains unclear. Trimming removed 1 base from V and 7 bases from J, with 8 bases in between. The CDR3 runs 14 residues. Looked up from germline, CDR1 is MNHEY and CDR2 is SMNVEV (reference sequence). In DNA, the CDR3 is TGTGCCAGCAGTTTATTCGATTTAAATTCACCCCTCCACTTT. Residues: CASSLFDLNSPLHF.

In its sample, this clonotype was seen many times. This chain links TRBV4-2 with TRBJ2-4; the match to TRBD1 covers 8 bases. The CDR3 runs 16 residues. After removal of 2 bases from V and 4 bases from J, the junction contained 7 bases not matched to a gene. Germline V gene data show CDR1 as LGHNA and CDR2 as YNFKEQ. CDR3 loop: CASSQPKQGVKNIQYF. The CDR3 region has the DNA TGTGCCAGCAGCCAACCGAAACAGGGGGTGAAAAACATTCAGTACTTC.

The table lists this clonotype with many counts. This chain links TRBV4-2 with TRBJ2-7, with 8 bases that match TRBD2. Germline CDR1 is LGHNA and CDR2 is YNFKEQ. The CDR3 runs to 17 residues. With V trimmed by 3 bases and J by 2 bases, 12 bases remained unmatched. The CDR3 DNA sequence: TGTGCCAGCAGCCACCGACCCACAGCGGGAGATACCTACGAGCAGTACTTC. Its protein is CASSHRPTAGDTYEQYF.

Comment on this clonotype: A much larger clone is a single base away; this may be a read error. V usage is TRBV20-1 and J usage is TRBJ2-1, with D hard to call. Germline CDR1 is DFQATT and CDR2 is SNEGSKA (reference sequence). The CDR3 length is 15 residues. CDR3 nucleotide sequence: TGCTGTGCTAGTACATACGAAACCTCCTACAATGAGCAGTTCTTC. Translation gives CCASTYETSYNEQFF.

This clonotype has more than one count but fewer than ten. This chain joins TRBV27 and TRBJ2-7; a possible D gene is TRBD2 (6 bases). The V gene lost 3 bases and the J gene lost 3 bases, with 15 bases spanning the gap. CDR1 is MNHEY, CDR2 SMNVEV, per germline (reference sequence). The CDR3 is made up of 15 amino acids. The CDR3 sequence: CASSFGVAVDYEQYF. In nucleotides, the CDR3 is TGTGCCAGCAGTTTCGGCGTAGCGGTGGACTACGAGCAGTACTTC.

This clonotype was recorded many times. The V gene is TRBV6-2 or TRBV6-3, the J gene TRBJ2-1; 11 bases map to TRBD2. The junction had 8 bases not matched to a gene; V was cut back by 6 bases and J by 4 bases. The V gene's germline CDR1 is MNHEY and CDR2 SVGEGT. This CDR3 spans 16 amino acids. The CDR3 coding sequence is TGTGCCAGCAGCGCTAGGACTAGCGGGTTTTACAATGAGCAGTTCTTC. It encodes CASSARTSGFYNEQFF.

This clonotype was detected only a few times. The chain couples TRBV6-5 to TRBJ1-1; possibly TRBD1 for D (5 bases). V gave up 2 bases and J gave up 4 bases, with 11 bases separating them. The CDR3 runs to 14 residues. Germline values: CDR1 MNHEY, CDR2 SVGAGI. The CDR3 nucleotides read TGTGCCAGCAGTTACGGGGGGGGAGGCACTGAAGCTTTCTTT. It is translated as CASSYGGGGTEAFF.

In this sample, this clonotype turned up many times. The chain couples TRBV29-1 to TRBJ2-1; D is perhaps TRBD1 (5 bases). CDR1 and CDR2 (germline): SQVTM, ANQGSEA. The V end was cut by 1 base, the J end by 6 bases, with 7 bases between. This CDR3 is 12 amino acids long. The CDR3 region has the DNA TGCAGCGTTGAAGTTCAGGGCAATGAGCAGTTCTTC. Amino acid sequence: CSVEVQGNEQFF.

The chain recombines TRBV27 with TRBJ2-7, with D perhaps TRBD1 or TRBD2 (6 bases each). The CDR3 is 15 amino acids. V lost 7 bases and J lost 4, with 20 bases in between. From germline, CDR1 is MNHEY and CDR2 SMNVEV (reference sequence). The CDR3 spells CASKFYGGPGYEQYF. DNA of the CDR3: TGTGCCAGCAAATTCTATGGGGGGCCGGGGTACGAGCAGTACTTC.

This clonotype has a handful of counts. The rearrangement uses TRBV2 and TRBJ1-4; 7 bases match TRBD1. Germline V gene lookup returns CDR1 SNHLY and CDR2 FYNNEI. The V gene end was trimmed by 6 bases and the J gene end by 4 bases; junction bases not matched to a gene: 14. The CDR3 contains 17 residues. CDR3 sequence: CASRGKTTGNDNEKLFF. CDR3 coding DNA: TGTGCCAGCAGAGGGAAGACGACAGGGAACGATAATGAAAAACTGTTTTTT. The whole variable domain, remainder taken from reference TRBV2 and TRBJ1-4, is EPEVTQTPSHQVTQMGQEVILRCVPISNHLYFYWYRQILGQKVEFLVSFYNNEISEKSEIFDDQFSVERPDGSNFTLKIRSTKLEDSAMYFCASRGKTTGNDNEKLFFGSGTQLSVL.

V is TRBV10-3 and J is TRBJ2-7, with TRBD2 matching 8 bases. Germline CDR1 ENHRY, CDR2 SYGVKD. J was trimmed by 3 bases and V by 3 bases; bases with no gene match: 10. The CDR3 consists of 16 residues. The CDR3 nucleotides are TGTGCCATCAGTGATTCCGGGACTAGGAATCGCTACGAGCAGTACTTC. It yields the protein CAISDSGTRNRYEQYF.

The V and J genes are TRBV18 and TRBJ2-7, with 7 bases lining up with TRBD1. The CDR3 spans 16 residues. J lost 2 bases, V lost 3 bases, and 10 bases had no gene match. Germline CDR1 KGHSH, CDR2 LQKENI. The CDR3 reads CASSPPEQGIAYEQYF. The CDR3 DNA is TGTGCCAGCTCACCTCCGGAACAGGGGATCGCCTACGAGCAGTACTTC.

This clonotype was recorded at least ten times. The CDR3 is CASSPKYTGELFF. The DNA for the CDR3 is TGTGCCAGCAGCCCTAAGTACACCGGGGAGCTGTTTTTT. V gene TRBV7-2 combines with J gene TRBJ2-2; D is unclear. The CDR3 totals 13 residues. V was pared by 5 bases and J by 3 bases, with 7 bases between. Germline V lookup: CDR1 SGHTA, CDR2 FQGNSA. The entire variable domain, with the rest obtained from reference TRBV7-2 and TRBJ2-2, is as follows: GAGVSQSPSNKVTEKGKDVELRCDPISGHTALYWYRQSLGQGLEFLIYFQGNSAPDKSGLPSDRFSAERTGGSVSTLTIQRTQQEDSAVYLCASSPKYTGELFFGEGSRLTVL.

This clonotype came up a few times. The chain employs TRBV4-3 and TRBJ2-2; weak D call: TRBD1 (6 bases). Germline CDR1 LGHNA, CDR2 YSLEER. Between the trimmed V and J ends, which lost 4 bases and 8 bases, there was a span of 17 bases. The CDR3 runs 15 residues. The CDR3 spells CASSPQGISAGELFF. CDR3 nucleotide sequence: TGCGCCAGCAGCCCCCAGGGGATCAGCGCTGGGGAGCTGTTTTTT.

This clonotype was seen ten or more times. The chain has TRBV2 and TRBJ1-2, with D perhaps TRBD1 (5 bases). There are 13 residues in the CDR3. Trimming shortened V by 8 bases and J by 8 bases, and 18 bases separated the two germline ends. Per the germline V gene, CDR1 is SNHLY and CDR2 is FYNNEI. CDR3 DNA sequence: TGTGCCAGCCCCCCGGGACGAGTTGACGGCTACACCTTC. Amino acid sequence: CASPPGRVDGYTF.

This clonotype was found many times. This chain uses TRBV5-6 with TRBJ1-1, with TRBD1 matching over 7 bases. Per the germline V gene, CDR1 is SGHDT and CDR2 is YYEEEE. The V gene end was trimmed by 0 bases and the J gene end by 1 base; junction bases not matched to a gene: 0. The CDR3 runs to 14 residues. The CDR3 spells CASSLGTGNTEAFF. CDR3 DNA: TGTGCCAGCAGCTTGGGGACAGGGAACACTGAAGCTTTCTTT.

This clonotype was seen repeatedly, ten times or more. The rearrangement links TRBV20-1 to TRBJ2-1, with 13 bases aligning to TRBD2. V trimming: 6 bases; J trimming: 5 bases; junction bases outside the gene matches: 7. Germline CDR1 is DFQATT and CDR2 is SNEGSKA (reference sequence). This CDR3 contains 15 residues. CDR3 in amino acids: CSADPGTSGDNEQFF. CDR3 nucleotide sequence: TGCAGTGCGGATCCCGGGACTAGCGGGGACAATGAGCAGTTCTTC.

This clonotype was detected a few times. The rearrangement links TRBV9 to TRBJ1-1; possibly TRBD1 for D (6 bases). The CDR3 runs 13 residues. Trimming stripped 7 bases from V and 4 bases from J, with 14 bases between. Per germline, CDR1 SGDLS and CDR2 YYNGEE. Written as DNA, the CDR3 is TGTGCCAGCTCAGAGGGGGGTAGCACTGAAGCTTTCTTT. Residues: CASSEGGSTEAFF.

This clonotype has a handful of counts. V is TRBV20-1 and J is TRBJ2-7; D is perhaps TRBD1 or TRBD2 (5 bases each). The CDR3 sequence is 16 residues long. V lost 3 bases and J lost 3, with 21 bases in between. Germline CDR1 and CDR2: DFQATT and SNEGSKA (reference sequence). CDR3 coding DNA: TGCAGTGCTAGCCACAGTGGGGGAGCTCTCCTCTACGAGCAGTACTTC. It translates to CSASHSGGALLYEQYF.

This clonotype was seen a handful of times. This sequence joins TRBV28 and TRBJ2-5; D unclear. The germline CDR1 and CDR2 sequences are MDHEN and SYDVKM. Trimming shortened V by 5 bases and J by 0 bases, and 13 bases separated the two germline ends. The CDR3 is 15 residues long. CDR3 amino acids: CASSRGRNNQETQYF. CDR3 sequence (DNA): TGTGCCAGCAGTCGAGGACGGAACAACCAAGAGACCCAGTACTTC. Filled out from reference TRBV28 and TRBJ2-5, the complete variable domain reads DVKVTQSSRYLVKRTGEKVFLECVQDMDHENMFWYRQDPGLGLRLIYFSYDVKMKEKGDIPEGYSVSREKKERFSLILESASTNQTSMYLCASSRGRNNQETQYFGPGTRLLVL.

J is TRBJ2-7 and V is TRBV5-6; D possibly corresponds to TRBD1 (5 bases). V was pared by 2 bases and J by 3 bases, with 12 bases between. Per the germline V gene, CDR1 is SGHDT and CDR2 is YYEEEE. The CDR3 has 14 amino acids. The CDR3 DNA reads as TGTGCCAGCAGCTTTCGACAGACCCACTACGAGCAGTACTTC. It encodes CASSFRQTHYEQYF.

This clonotype showed up just a few times. The V gene is TRBV7-8, the J gene TRBJ2-7; 15 bases map to TRBD2. Looked up from germline, CDR1 is SGHVS and CDR2 is FQNEAQ. V shed 2 bases and J 3 bases; nucleotides not matched to a gene: 8. The CDR3 sequence is 18 residues long. CDR3 residues: CASSLTTKGLAGGYEQYF. The CDR3 DNA follows: TGTGCCAGCAGCTTAACTACGAAGGGACTAGCGGGAGGCTACGAGCAGTACTTC.

The chain carries TRBV7-3 and TRBJ2-3; TRBD2 is a possible D gene (6 bases). CDR1 SGHTA and CDR2 FQGTGA come from the germline V gene. V lost 6 bases and J 4 bases, leaving 11 bases between the germline ends. There are 13 residues in the CDR3. The CDR3: CASSGGASDTQYF. CDR3 nucleotides: TGTGCCAGCAGTGGCGGGGCGTCAGATACGCAGTATTTT.

The sample holds many counts of this clonotype. The chain couples TRBV12-3 or TRBV12-4 to TRBJ2-1, with D hard to call. The CDR3 covers 13 residues. Deletions cut 2 bases from V and 10 bases from J, with 12 bases between. Here the CDR3 DNA reads TGTGCCAGCAGTTTACCTACGGTCCAGGAGCAGTTCTTC. Its protein product is CASSLPTVQEQFF.

This clonotype was found many times. V is TRBV30 and J is TRBJ1-5; 9 nucleotides match TRBD1. The ends lost 1 base at V and 4 bases at J; junction bases unmatched: 2. The CDR3 is 14 residues long. Germline V CDR1 and CDR2: GTSNPN, SVGIG (reference sequence). CDR3 DNA sequence: TGTGCCTGGAGTGGAGGACAGGGGAATCAGCCCCAGCATTTT. This encodes CAWSGGQGNQPQHF.

This clonotype was counted at least ten times. V is TRBV6-4 and J is TRBJ2-2, with TRBD2 matching 7 bases. Losses at the gene ends were 3 bases for V and 4 bases for J; bases not matched to a gene: 5. This CDR3 contains 15 residues. From germline, CDR1 is MRHNA and CDR2 SNTAGT. The CDR3 nucleotides read TGTGCCAGCAGTGAGGCGGGAGACGGCACCGGGGAGCTGTTTTTT. Translated, it gives CASSEAGDGTGELFF.